Sequencing of this T cell receptor beta chain was carried out in a study of blood T cell repertoires in COVID-19. Assay: immunoSEQ multiplex PCR; the TCRdb copy retains only in-frame clones and omits some. The top ten hold 5% of the sample, which has some 100,000 clones, around 88% seen once. Trimming removed 3 bases from V and 0 bases from J; junction bases left unmatched: 3. CDR3 length equals 15 residues. Germline loops: CDR1 LNHDA, CDR2 SQIVND (reference sequence). The source is a human donor in a cohort sampled during active COVID-19. Sequencing input: peripheral blood. V is TRBV19 and J is TRBJ2-3, with 7 nucleotides matching TRBD2. CDR3 residues: CASSMMGLSTDTQYF. In nucleotides, the CDR3 is TGTGCCAGTAGTATGATGGGACTAAGCACAGATACGCAGTATTTT. The complete variable domain, with remaining parts taken from reference TRBV19 and TRBJ2-3, reads DGGITQSPKYLFRKEGQNVTLSCEQNLNHDAMYWYRQDPGQGLRLIYYSQIVNDFQKGDIAEGYSVSREKKESFPLTVTSAQKNPTAFYLCASSMMGLSTDTQYFGPGTRLTVL.